The present T cell receptor beta chain was sequenced within a study of T cell responses to AZD1222 COVID-19 vaccine. With regard to this clone: Antigen unknown.

Sequencing was performed with immunoSEQ multiplex PCR; in TCRdb, only in-frame clones are kept and a portion is missing. The sample yields 65,000 to 85,000 clones, about four fifths seen once. From germline, CDR1 is SNHLY and CDR2 FYNNEI. The V end lost 7 bases, the J end lost 2 bases, and 10 bases lay between the germline ends. This CDR3 is built from 13 residues. The study, taken as a whole, reports: Unmutated variant regions are reportedly targeted by nearly half of spike-specific TCRs.

The specimen was peripheral blood, collected 28 days after the second AZD1222 dose. This rearrangement joins TRBV2 to TRBJ2-3; D is unclear. The sequence was obtained from an adult who received the AZD1222 COVID-19 vaccine. The DNA for the CDR3 is TGTGCCAGCACGAGCAGACACACAGATACGCAGTATTTT. It specifies CASTSRHTDTQYF.